The source of this T cell receptor beta chain is a study of beta chain features in type 1 diabetes. As concerns this clone: Its antigen is currently unknown.

Regarding the study as a whole: Compared with healthy donors, patients appeared to share more similar naive, central memory and regulatory TCRB repertoires.

The CDR3 has 16 residues. V lost 8 bases and J lost 0, with 19 bases in between. The entirety of the isolated RNA underwent reverse transcription, so expressed TCRB transcripts were sequenced. Libraries were prepared by immunoSEQ multiplex PCR; TCRdb keeps only in-frame clonotypes and omits some of them. The repertoire holds about 350,000 clones, with 20% as singletons. CD4+ naive, central memory, regulatory and stem cell-like memory cells were sorted via CD45RO/CCR7/CD25/CD127/CD95/CD27. Once sorted, every population was more than 95% pure. The V and J genes are TRBV23-1 and TRBJ2-5; D gene ambiguous. TRBV23-1 is noted as an ORF with a role that remains uncertain. The sample consisted of naive CD4+ T cells from blood. The receptor was derived from a woman aged 18-35 years in good health. As DNA, the CDR3 is TGCGCCAGCCTACAGACACTTCCCACTTACCAAGAGACCCAGTACTTC. This codes for CASLQTLPTYQETQYF.